The following is a T cell receptor (beta chain) sequence with its context. TCR beta cDNA was made from 500 ng total RNA with a constant-region primer. Employing slightly modified ARM-PCR, three nested multiplex PCR rounds were run, and these gave rise to the TCR beta libraries. Each of the first two PCR rounds ran roughly 9 cycles with TRBV1-TRBV30 forward and C-beta reverse primers. MiXCR, applied by TCRdb to the multiplex PCR reads, yields one record per CDR3 protein. The profile shows 47,000 or so distinct CDR3 sequences, about 80% of them singletons. The study co-extracted DNA and RNA from 20-30 mg of unsorted bulk tissue. Each sampled tumor had five separate regions taken from it. CDR1 is SGHVS, CDR2 FQNEAQ, per germline. V was cut by 7 bases and J by 5 bases, with 7 bases left in between. The CDR3 covers 11 residues. These data are taken from a study of tumor-infiltrating lymphocytes in primary liver carcinoma. Study background: Staging placed the tumors at T1-T3 N0M0, and they measured about 4 to 11 cm across.

The sequencing input was liver tumor tissue from sampling region 3. The subset denotes: tumor region T3, left-lateral pole. The sequence was collected from a man aged 35 to 55 with primary liver carcinoma and hepatitis B virus infection. The chain is built from TRBV7-8 and TRBJ2-3; D is undetermined. The CDR3 region has the DNA TGTGCCAGCAAGGTTGAAGATACGCAGTATTTT. This codes for CASKVEDTQYF.